This T cell receptor (beta chain) was obtained from a study of vaccination and CD4 T cells after COVID-19. Treatment noted: approximately nine-day PBMC culture with coronavirus spike peptide pools or control peptides (ViraFEST assay). On this clonotype: Its target is not known.

The CDR3 runs to 15 residues. From germline, CDR1 is SGHTA and CDR2 FQGNSA. Trimming removed 1 base at V and 9 bases at J, with 16 bases between. An Oncomine TCR Beta short-read assay was used to sequence the DNA from cultured CD4+ T cells. TCRdb analysed the PCR reads with MiXCR anew, one entry per CDR3 protein. The sample contains 8,500 to 13,000 distinct CDR3 sequences, roughly 31% of which appear only once. The sequencing sample was made of CD4+ T cells from blood, cultured in vitro. The chain links TRBV7-2 to TRBJ2-1, with D possibly being TRBD1 (6 bases). The sequence derives from a human donor who had recovered from COVID-19. CDR3 sequence: CASSLEAGTSFEQFF. Here the CDR3 DNA reads TGTGCCAGCAGCTTAGAGGCAGGGACAAGTTTTGAGCAGTTCTTC.